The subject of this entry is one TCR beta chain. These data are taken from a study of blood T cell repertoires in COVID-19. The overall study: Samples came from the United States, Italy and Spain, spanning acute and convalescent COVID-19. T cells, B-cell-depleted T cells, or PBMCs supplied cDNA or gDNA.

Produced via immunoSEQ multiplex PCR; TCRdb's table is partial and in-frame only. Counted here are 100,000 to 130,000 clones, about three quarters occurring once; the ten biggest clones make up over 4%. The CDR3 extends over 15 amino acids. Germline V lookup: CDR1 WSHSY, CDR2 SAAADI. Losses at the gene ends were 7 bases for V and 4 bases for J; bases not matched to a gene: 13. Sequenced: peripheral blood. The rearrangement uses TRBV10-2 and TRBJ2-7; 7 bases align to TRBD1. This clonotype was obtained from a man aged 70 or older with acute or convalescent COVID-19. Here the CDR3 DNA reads TGCGCCAGCATCCTGATTGGGACAGCTCGGTACGAGCAGTACTTC. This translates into CASILIGTARYEQYF.